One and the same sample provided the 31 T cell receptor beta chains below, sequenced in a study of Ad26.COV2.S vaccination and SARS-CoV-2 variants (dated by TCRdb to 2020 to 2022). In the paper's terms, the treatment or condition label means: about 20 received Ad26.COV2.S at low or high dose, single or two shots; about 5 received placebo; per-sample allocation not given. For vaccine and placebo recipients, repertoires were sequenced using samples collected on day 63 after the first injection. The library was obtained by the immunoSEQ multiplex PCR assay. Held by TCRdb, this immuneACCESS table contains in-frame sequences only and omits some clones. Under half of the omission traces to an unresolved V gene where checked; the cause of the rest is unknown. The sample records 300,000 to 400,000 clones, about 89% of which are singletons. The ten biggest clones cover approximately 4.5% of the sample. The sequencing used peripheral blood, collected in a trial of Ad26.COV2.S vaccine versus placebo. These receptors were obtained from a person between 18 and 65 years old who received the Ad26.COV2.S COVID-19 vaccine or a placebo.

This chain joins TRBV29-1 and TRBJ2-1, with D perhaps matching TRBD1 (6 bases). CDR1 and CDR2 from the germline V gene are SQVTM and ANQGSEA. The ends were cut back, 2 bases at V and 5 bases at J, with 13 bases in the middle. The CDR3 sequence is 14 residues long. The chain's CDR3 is CSVEPPGAHNEQFF. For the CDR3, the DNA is TGCAGCGTTGAACCCCCAGGGGCCCACAATGAGCAGTTCTTC.

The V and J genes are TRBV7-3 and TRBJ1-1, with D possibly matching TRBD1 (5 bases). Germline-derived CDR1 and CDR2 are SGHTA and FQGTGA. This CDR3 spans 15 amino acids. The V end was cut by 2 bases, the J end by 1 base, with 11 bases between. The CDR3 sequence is CASSLGVGPNTEAFF. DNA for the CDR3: TGTGCCAGCAGCTTAGGGGTGGGGCCGAACACTGAAGCTTTCTTT.

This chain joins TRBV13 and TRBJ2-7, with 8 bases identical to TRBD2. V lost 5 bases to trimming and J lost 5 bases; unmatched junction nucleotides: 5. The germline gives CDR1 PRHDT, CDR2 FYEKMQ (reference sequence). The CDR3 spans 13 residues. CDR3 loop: CASSPRGGNEQYF. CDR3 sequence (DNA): TGTGCCAGCAGCCCCCGGGGGGGGAACGAGCAGTACTTC.

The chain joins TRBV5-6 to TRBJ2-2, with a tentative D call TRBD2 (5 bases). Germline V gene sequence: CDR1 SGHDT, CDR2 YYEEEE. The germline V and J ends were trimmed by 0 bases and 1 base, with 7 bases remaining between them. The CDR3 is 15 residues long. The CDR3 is CASSLEDWNTGELFF. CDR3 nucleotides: TGTGCCAGCAGCTTGGAGGACTGGAACACCGGGGAGCTGTTTTTT.

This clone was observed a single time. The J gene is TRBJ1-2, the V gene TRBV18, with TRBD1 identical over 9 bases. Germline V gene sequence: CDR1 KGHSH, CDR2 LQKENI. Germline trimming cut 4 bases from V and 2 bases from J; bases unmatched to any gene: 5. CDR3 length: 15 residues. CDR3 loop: CASSLGTGKNYGYTF. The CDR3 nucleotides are TGTGCCAGCTCACTGGGGACAGGGAAAAACTATGGCTACACCTTC.

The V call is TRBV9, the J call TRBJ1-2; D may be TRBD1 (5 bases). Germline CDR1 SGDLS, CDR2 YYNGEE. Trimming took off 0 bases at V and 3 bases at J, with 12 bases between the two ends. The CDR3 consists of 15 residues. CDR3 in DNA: TGTGCCAGCAGCGTAGCTACGGGCAGGGACTATGGCTACACCTTC. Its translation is CASSVATGRDYGYTF.

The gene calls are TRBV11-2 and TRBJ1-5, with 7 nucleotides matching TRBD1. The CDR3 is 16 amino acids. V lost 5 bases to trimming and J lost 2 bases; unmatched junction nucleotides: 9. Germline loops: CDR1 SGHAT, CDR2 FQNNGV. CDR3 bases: TGTGCCAGCAGCCCCGCGACAGGGTGGCGCAATCAGCCCCAGCATTTT. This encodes CASSPATGWRNQPQHF.

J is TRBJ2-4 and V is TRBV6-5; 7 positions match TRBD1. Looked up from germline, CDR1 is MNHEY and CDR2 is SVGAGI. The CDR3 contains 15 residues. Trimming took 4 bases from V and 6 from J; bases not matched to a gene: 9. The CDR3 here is CASSSSTGSPNIQYF. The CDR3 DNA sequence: TGTGCCAGCAGTTCCTCGACAGGGTCGCCAAACATTCAGTACTTC.

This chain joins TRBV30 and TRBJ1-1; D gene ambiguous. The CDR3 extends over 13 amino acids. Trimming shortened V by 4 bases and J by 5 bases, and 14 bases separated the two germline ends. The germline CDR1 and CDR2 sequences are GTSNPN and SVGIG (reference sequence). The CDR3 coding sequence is TGTGCCTGGAAGCTGGGTCGGCGTACTGAAGCTTTCTTT. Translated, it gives CAWKLGRRTEAFF.

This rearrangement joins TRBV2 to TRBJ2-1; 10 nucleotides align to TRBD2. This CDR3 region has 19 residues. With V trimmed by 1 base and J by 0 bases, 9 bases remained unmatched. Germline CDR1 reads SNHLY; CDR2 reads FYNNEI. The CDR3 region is CASSEGLGLANSSYNEQFF. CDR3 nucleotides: TGTGCCAGCAGTGAAGGTTTGGGACTAGCGAATAGCTCCTACAATGAGCAGTTCTTC.

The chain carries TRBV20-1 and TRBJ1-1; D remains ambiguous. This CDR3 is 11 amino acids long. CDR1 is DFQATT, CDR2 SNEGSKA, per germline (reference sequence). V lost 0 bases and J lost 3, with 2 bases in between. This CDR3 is CSARDHTEAFF. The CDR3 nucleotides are TGCAGTGCTAGAGATCACACTGAAGCTTTCTTT.

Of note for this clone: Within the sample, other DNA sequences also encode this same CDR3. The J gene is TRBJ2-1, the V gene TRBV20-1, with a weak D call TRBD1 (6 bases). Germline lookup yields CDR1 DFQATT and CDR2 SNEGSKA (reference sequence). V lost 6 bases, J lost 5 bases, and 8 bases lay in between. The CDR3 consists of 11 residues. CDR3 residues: CSARQDNEQFF. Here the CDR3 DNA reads TGCAGTGCGAGACAGGACAATGAGCAGTTCTTC.

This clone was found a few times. The chain's CDR3 is CASSLVSGIGNTIYF. The CDR3 nucleotides read TGTGCCAGCAGCTTAGTTTCAGGGATTGGAAACACCATATATTTT. The chain is built from TRBV7-8 and TRBJ1-3; D is possibly TRBD1 (5 bases). Trimming removed 1 base at V and 3 bases at J, with 10 bases between. CDR3 length equals 15 residues. Germline assignment: CDR1 SGHVS and CDR2 FQNEAQ.

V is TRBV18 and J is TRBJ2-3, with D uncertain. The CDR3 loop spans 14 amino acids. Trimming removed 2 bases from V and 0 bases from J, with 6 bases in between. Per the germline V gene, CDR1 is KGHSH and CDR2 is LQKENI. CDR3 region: CASSPNLSTDTQYF. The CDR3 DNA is TGTGCCAGCTCACCAAACCTTAGCACAGATACGCAGTATTTT.

The CDR3 DNA follows: TGTGCCAGCACCCTCTACGGCGGGGAGGGAGGTGGAGCTTTCTTT. Protein product: CASTLYGGEGGGAFF. The V and J genes are TRBV3-1 (or the pseudogene TRBV3-2) and TRBJ1-1; D not resolved. Germline V lookup: CDR1 LGHDT, CDR2 YNNKEL (reference sequence). CDR3 length: 15 residues. Trimming removed 7 bases from V and 10 bases from J, with 25 bases in between.

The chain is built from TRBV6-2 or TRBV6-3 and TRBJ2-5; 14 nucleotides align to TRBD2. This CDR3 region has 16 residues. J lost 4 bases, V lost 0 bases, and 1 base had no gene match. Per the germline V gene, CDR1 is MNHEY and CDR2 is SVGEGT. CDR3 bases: TGTGCCAGCAGTTACTCGGGACTAGCGGGGGTAGAGACCCAGTACTTC. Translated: CASSYSGLAGVETQYF.

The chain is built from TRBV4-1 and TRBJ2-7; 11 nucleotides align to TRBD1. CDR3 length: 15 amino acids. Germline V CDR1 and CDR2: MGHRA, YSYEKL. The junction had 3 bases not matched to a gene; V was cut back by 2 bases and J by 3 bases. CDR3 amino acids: CASSQTGTGGYEQYF. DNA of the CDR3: TGCGCCAGCAGCCAAACCGGGACAGGGGGCTACGAGCAGTACTTC.

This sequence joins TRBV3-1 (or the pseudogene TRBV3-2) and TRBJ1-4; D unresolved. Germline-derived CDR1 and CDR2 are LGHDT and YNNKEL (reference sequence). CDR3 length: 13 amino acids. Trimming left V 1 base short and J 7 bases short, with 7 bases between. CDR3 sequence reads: CASSQAGGEKLFF. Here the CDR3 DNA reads TGTGCCAGCAGCCAAGCGGGCGGTGAAAAACTGTTTTTT.

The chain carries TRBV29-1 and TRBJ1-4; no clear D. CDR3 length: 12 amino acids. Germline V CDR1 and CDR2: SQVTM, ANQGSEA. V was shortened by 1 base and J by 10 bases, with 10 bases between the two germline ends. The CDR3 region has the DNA TGCAGCGTTGAAGGGCGGGGAGGAAAACTGTTTTTT. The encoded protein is CSVEGRGGKLFF.

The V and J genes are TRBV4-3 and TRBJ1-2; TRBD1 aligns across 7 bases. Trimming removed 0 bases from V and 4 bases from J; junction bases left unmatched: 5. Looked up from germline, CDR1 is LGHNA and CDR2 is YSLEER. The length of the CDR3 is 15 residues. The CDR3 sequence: CASSQDDRDGYGYTF. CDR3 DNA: TGCGCCAGCAGCCAAGACGACAGGGACGGCTATGGCTACACCTTC.

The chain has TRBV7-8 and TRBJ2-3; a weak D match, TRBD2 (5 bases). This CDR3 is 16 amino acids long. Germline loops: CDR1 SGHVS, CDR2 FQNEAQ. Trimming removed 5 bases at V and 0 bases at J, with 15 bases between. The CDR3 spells CASSPARASSTDTQYF. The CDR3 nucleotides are TGTGCCAGCAGCCCTGCGAGGGCTTCTAGCACAGATACGCAGTATTTT. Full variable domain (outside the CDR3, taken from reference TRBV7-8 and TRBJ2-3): GAGVSQSPRYKVAKRGQDVALRCDPISGHVSLFWYQQALGQGPEFLTYFQNEAQLDKSGLPSDRFFAERPEGSVSTLKIQRTQQEDSAVYLCASSPARASSTDTQYFGPGTRLTVL.

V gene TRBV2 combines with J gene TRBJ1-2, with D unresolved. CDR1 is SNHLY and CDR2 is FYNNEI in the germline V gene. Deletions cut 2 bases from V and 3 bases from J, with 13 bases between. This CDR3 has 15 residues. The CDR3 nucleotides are TGTGCCAGCAGTGAATTAGGCTCCTCCGACTATGGCTACACCTTC. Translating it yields CASSELGSSDYGYTF.

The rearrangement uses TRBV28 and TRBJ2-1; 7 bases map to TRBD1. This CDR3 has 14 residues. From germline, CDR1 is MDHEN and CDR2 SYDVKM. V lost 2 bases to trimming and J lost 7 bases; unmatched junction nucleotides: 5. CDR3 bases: TGTGCCAGCAGTTTACAGGGGGAATGGAATGAGCAGTTCTTC. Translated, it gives CASSLQGEWNEQFF.

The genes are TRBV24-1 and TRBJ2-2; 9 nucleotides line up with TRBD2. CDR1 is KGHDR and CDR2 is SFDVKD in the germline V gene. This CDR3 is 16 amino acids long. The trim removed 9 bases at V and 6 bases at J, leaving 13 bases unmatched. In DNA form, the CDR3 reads TGTGCCACCTCCAGAGCGGGGGGCCATAGGGCCGGGGAGCTGTTTTTT. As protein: CATSRAGGHRAGELFF.

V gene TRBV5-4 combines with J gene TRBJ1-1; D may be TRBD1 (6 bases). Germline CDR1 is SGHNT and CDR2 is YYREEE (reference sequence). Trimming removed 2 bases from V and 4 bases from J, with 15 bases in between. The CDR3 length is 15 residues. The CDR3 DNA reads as TGTGCCAGCAGCTTATCACGGGGGGCTGGCACTGAAGCTTTCTTT. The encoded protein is CASSLSRGAGTEAFF.

The CDR3 sequence is CASSPSVLSYEQYF. For the CDR3, the DNA is TGTGCCAGCAGCCCCTCCGTACTCTCCTACGAGCAGTACTTC. The genes are TRBV9 and TRBJ2-7; no clear D. V shed 4 bases and J shed 0 bases, with 11 bases lying between them. Per the germline V gene, CDR1 is SGDLS and CDR2 is YYNGEE. The CDR3 is made up of 14 amino acids.

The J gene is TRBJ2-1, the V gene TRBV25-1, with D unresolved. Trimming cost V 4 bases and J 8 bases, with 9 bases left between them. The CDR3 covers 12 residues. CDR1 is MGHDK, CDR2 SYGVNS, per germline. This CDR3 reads CASSGGQHEQFF. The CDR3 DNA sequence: TGTGCCAGCAGTGGGGGTCAACATGAGCAGTTCTTC.

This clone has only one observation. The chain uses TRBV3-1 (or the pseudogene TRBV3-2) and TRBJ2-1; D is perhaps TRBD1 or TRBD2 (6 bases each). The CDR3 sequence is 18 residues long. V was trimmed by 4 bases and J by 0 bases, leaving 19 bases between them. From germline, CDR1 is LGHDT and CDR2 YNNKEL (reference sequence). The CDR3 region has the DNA TGTGCCAGCAGCCCTCACCACGGAGGGGGGAGCTCCTACAATGAGCAGTTCTTC. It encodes CASSPHHGGGSSYNEQFF.

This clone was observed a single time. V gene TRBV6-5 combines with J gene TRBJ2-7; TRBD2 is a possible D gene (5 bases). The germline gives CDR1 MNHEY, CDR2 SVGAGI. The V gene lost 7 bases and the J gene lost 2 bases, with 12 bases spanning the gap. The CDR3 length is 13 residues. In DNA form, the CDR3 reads TGTGCCAGCACCCTCGCGGGCACCTACGAGCAGTACTTC. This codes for CASTLAGTYEQYF.

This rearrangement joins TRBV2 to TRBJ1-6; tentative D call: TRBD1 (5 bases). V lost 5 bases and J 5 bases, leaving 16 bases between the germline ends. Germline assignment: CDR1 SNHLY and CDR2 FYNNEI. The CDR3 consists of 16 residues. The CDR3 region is CASSLVGHPDNSPLHF. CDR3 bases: TGTGCCAGCAGTCTAGTAGGACATCCGGATAATTCACCCCTCCACTTT.

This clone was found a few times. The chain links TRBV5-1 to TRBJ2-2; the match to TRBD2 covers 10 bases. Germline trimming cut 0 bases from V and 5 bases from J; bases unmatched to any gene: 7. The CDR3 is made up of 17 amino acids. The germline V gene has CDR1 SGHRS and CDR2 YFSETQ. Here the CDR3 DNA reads TGCGCCAGCAGCTTGGGCTCTAGCGGGAGTACGACCGGGGAGCTGTTTTTT. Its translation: CASSLGSSGSTTGELFF.